What follows are 31 T cell receptor beta chains derived from one specimen sequenced in a study of glioma-infiltrating T cells after dendritic cell vaccination. The table came from immunoSEQ multiplex PCR; TCRdb's copy has only in-frame clones and leaves some out. The table records 75,000 to 85,000 clones, about nine tenths of them present only once. Time point in this sample: after dendritic cell vaccination, including at tumor progression/relapse. The sample in question was blood, obtained after dendritic cell vaccination. The receptors here all came from a human donor with glioblastoma.

This sequence joins TRBV5-4 and TRBJ1-2; 9 bases fit TRBD1. V trimming: 5 bases; J trimming: 2 bases; junction bases outside the gene matches: 4. The CDR3 sequence is 14 residues long. Looked up from germline, CDR1 is SGHNT and CDR2 is YYREEE (reference sequence). The CDR3: CASRGQGSNYGYTF. The CDR3 bases are TGTGCCAGCAGGGGACAGGGATCCAACTATGGCTACACCTTC.

This chain connects TRBV5-6 to TRBJ2-3; D remains ambiguous. CDR3 length: 15 residues. The germline gives CDR1 SGHDT, CDR2 YYEEEE. V lost 3 bases, J lost 2 bases, and 13 bases lay in between. The CDR3 nucleotides read TGTGCCAGCAGCTATGACTGGCCTAACACAGATACGCAGTATTTT. Its protein product is CASSYDWPNTDTQYF.

The CDR3 here is CATSAWAPGNTEAFF. Here the CDR3 DNA reads TGTGCCACCAGCGCTTGGGCCCCCGGGAACACTGAAGCTTTCTTT. The chain recombines TRBV15 with TRBJ1-1, with D unresolved. Germline CDR1 LNHNV, CDR2 YYDKDF (reference sequence). The CDR3 spans 15 residues. V lost 5 bases, J lost 1 base, and 14 bases lay in between.

The rearrangement joins TRBV9 to TRBJ1-6, with 7 nucleotides matching TRBD1. Looked up from germline, CDR1 is SGDLS and CDR2 is YYNGEE. The CDR3 length is 16 residues. With 0 bases clipped from V and 4 bases from J, the junction kept 4 bases outside the gene matches. The CDR3 DNA follows: TGTGCCAGCAGCGTAGGACAGGGCGAATATAATTCACCCCTCCACTTT. Encoded protein: CASSVGQGEYNSPLHF.

The chain recombines TRBV19 with TRBJ2-1; D perhaps matches TRBD2 (6 bases). The V gene's germline CDR1 is LNHDA and CDR2 SQIVND (reference sequence). The CDR3 sequence is 16 residues long. Trimming took off 7 bases at V and 4 bases at J, with 20 bases between the two ends. The CDR3 sequence: CASTSPRLGTYNEQFF. As DNA, the CDR3 is TGTGCCAGTACCTCGCCCCGACTAGGGACGTACAATGAGCAGTTCTTC.

The count of this clone is one. J is TRBJ2-1 and V is TRBV30, with TRBD2 matching over 8 bases. Losses at the gene ends were 5 bases for V and 8 bases for J; bases not matched to a gene: 8. The CDR3 has 13 amino acids. The germline V gene encodes CDR1 GTSNPN and CDR2 SVGIG (reference sequence). The CDR3 region has the DNA TGTGCCTGGTCCCCGGGGGGGGGCTATGAGCAGTTCTTC. Translating it yields CAWSPGGGYEQFF. The whole variable domain, remainder taken from reference TRBV30 and TRBJ2-1, is SQTIHQWPATLVQPVGSPLSLECTVEGTSNPNLYWYRQAAGRGLQLLFYSVGIGQISSEVPQNLSASRPQDRQFILSSKKLLLSDSGFYLCAWSPGGGYEQFFGPGTRLTVL.

The chain recombines TRBV2 with TRBJ2-7; perhaps TRBD1 as D (6 bases). This CDR3 has 12 residues. Looked up from germline, CDR1 is SNHLY and CDR2 is FYNNEI. Trimming took off 7 bases at V and 5 bases at J, with 12 bases between the two ends. CDR3 protein: CASKRDTDEQYF. CDR3 DNA sequence: TGTGCCAGCAAGAGGGACACGGACGAGCAGTACTTC.

On this clone itself: Sequence at one end of the junction differs from germline and may be a read error. The chain uses TRBV27 and TRBJ2-7; D perhaps matches TRBD2 (6 bases). The CDR3 is 14 residues long. Germline-derived CDR1 and CDR2 are MNHEY and SMNVEV (reference sequence). CDR3 DNA: TGTGCCAGCAGTTTTGCGGGACCGACATACGGGCAGTACTTC. As protein: CASSFAGPTYGQYF.

The rearrangement uses TRBV7-6 and TRBJ1-4, with 7 bases aligning to TRBD1. The CDR3 has 15 residues. The V gene's germline CDR1 is SGHVS and CDR2 FNYEAQ. Trimming took 4 bases from V and 3 from J; bases not matched to a gene: 5. The CDR3 coding sequence is TGTGCCAGCAGCTCCTACAGGGGTGCTAATGAAAAACTGTTTTTT. Translated: CASSSYRGANEKLFF. Using reference TRBV7-6 and TRBJ1-4 for the parts outside the CDR3, the full variable domain is GAGVSQSPRYKVTKRGQDVALRCDPISGHVSLYWYRQALGQGPEFLTYFNYEAQQDKSGLPNDRFSAERPEGSISTLTIQRTEQRDSAMYRCASSSYRGANEKLFFGSGTQLSVL.

This chain joins TRBV10-3 and TRBJ2-1; D is perhaps TRBD1 (6 bases). The CDR3 has 16 residues. Trimming left V 0 bases short and J 3 bases short, with 12 bases between. Germline V gene sequence: CDR1 ENHRY, CDR2 SYGVKD. CDR3 in amino acids: CAISESQGIHYNEQFF. CDR3 DNA: TGTGCCATCAGTGAGTCGCAGGGGATACACTACAATGAGCAGTTCTTC.

This rearrangement joins TRBV30 to TRBJ2-1; tentative D call: TRBD1 (5 bases). The CDR3 loop spans 11 amino acids. Trimming took 2 bases from V and 10 from J, leaving 9 bases between them. The germline CDR1 and CDR2 sequences are GTSNPN and SVGIG (reference sequence). CDR3 residues: CAWSQDTEQFF. CDR3 nucleotides: TGTGCCTGGAGTCAGGACACCGAGCAGTTCTTC.

The V gene is TRBV25-1, the J gene TRBJ1-1; 9 nucleotides agree with TRBD1. After removal of 4 bases from V and 1 base from J, the junction contained 4 bases not matched to a gene. Germline loops: CDR1 MGHDK, CDR2 SYGVNS. The CDR3 covers 15 residues. The CDR3 reads CASSVRDRANTEAFF. Written as DNA, the CDR3 is TGTGCCAGCAGTGTGCGGGACAGGGCGAACACTGAAGCTTTCTTT.

The V gene is TRBV10-3, the J gene TRBJ2-1, with 8 bases identical to TRBD2. CDR1 and CDR2 from the germline V gene are ENHRY and SYGVKD. This CDR3 is 17 amino acids long. V was pared by 5 bases and J by 4 bases, with 13 bases of the junction left unmatched. CDR3 region: CAISSSGGGGLYNEQFF. For the CDR3, the DNA is TGTGCCATCAGTTCATCTGGCGGCGGGGGGCTTTACAATGAGCAGTTCTTC.

The chain uses TRBV10-3 and TRBJ1-2; D might be TRBD1 (6 bases). CDR1 is ENHRY and CDR2 is SYGVKD in the germline V gene. The CDR3 consists of 15 residues. The germline V and J ends were trimmed by 2 bases and 3 bases, with 13 bases remaining between them. CDR3 loop: CAISETGHPHYGYTF. The CDR3 DNA is TGTGCCATCAGTGAGACGGGACATCCGCACTATGGCTACACCTTC.

As concerns this clone: An end of the junction does not agree with germline; a read error may underlie this. This chain links TRBV7-9 with TRBJ1-5; TRBD1 matches 8 bases. The CDR3 is made up of 16 amino acids. Germline V CDR1 and CDR2: SEHNR, FQNEAQ (reference sequence). The CDR3 nucleotides are TGTGCCAGCAGTTCAGGGGGCAGTACCAGGGGTCAGCACCAGCATTTT. Translation: CASSSGGSTRGQHQHF.

This chain uses TRBV5-1 with TRBJ1-1; possibly TRBD1 for D (6 bases). Looked up from germline, CDR1 is SGHRS and CDR2 is YFSETQ. This CDR3 is built from 14 residues. V lost 0 bases, J lost 4 bases, and 10 bases lay in between. In DNA form, the CDR3 reads TGCGCCAGCAGCTTGGCCGGGACATCCACTGAAGCTTTCTTT. Translation: CASSLAGTSTEAFF.

The V call is TRBV5-1, the J call TRBJ1-6; 7 bases align to TRBD1. Trimming at V came to 2 bases and at J to 10 bases, leaving 9 bases not matched to a gene. The CDR3 is made up of 15 amino acids. The germline CDR1 and CDR2 sequences are SGHRS and YFSETQ. The CDR3 DNA reads as TGCGCCAGCAGCTTTAGGGACAGTGCGAACTCACCCCTCCACTTT. As protein: CASSFRDSANSPLHF.

This clone was seen just once. The chain joins TRBV5-1 to TRBJ2-1; TRBD1 matches 8 bases. Germline CDR1 is SGHRS and CDR2 is YFSETQ. The V gene end was trimmed by 0 bases and the J gene end by 8 bases; junction bases not matched to a gene: 7. The CDR3 has 15 residues. This CDR3 reads CASSLGQGSRDEQFF. The CDR3 region has the DNA TGCGCCAGCAGCTTGGGACAGGGGAGTAGGGATGAGCAGTTCTTC. The full variable domain, rest sourced from reference TRBV5-1 and TRBJ2-1, is KAGVTQTPRYLIKTRGQQVTLSCSPISGHRSVSWYQQTPGQGLQFLFEYFSETQRNKGNFPGRFSGRQFSNSRSEMNVSTLELGDSALYLCASSLGQGSRDEQFFGPGTRLTVL.

This chain connects TRBV5-1 to TRBJ2-7; 14 bases fit TRBD2. Trimming at V came to 4 bases and at J to 1 base, leaving 13 bases not matched to a gene. Germline V gene lookup returns CDR1 SGHRS and CDR2 YFSETQ. The CDR3 length is 19 residues. This CDR3 reads CASSAGLAGVWGSSYEQYF. The CDR3 DNA is TGCGCCAGCAGCGCGGGACTAGCGGGGGTGTGGGGATCTTCCTACGAGCAGTACTTC.

The chain has TRBV19 and TRBJ2-1; D possibly corresponds to TRBD2 (5 bases). This CDR3 contains 16 residues. Germline V gene data show CDR1 as LNHDA and CDR2 as SQIVND (reference sequence). V was shortened by 2 bases and J by 4 bases, with 15 bases between the two germline ends. The CDR3 protein is CASSIFREGSYNEQFF. The CDR3 DNA reads TGTGCCAGTAGTATATTTCGGGAAGGGTCGTACAATGAGCAGTTCTTC.

This chain uses TRBV11-2 with TRBJ2-3; 13 bases map to TRBD2. The germline CDR1 and CDR2 sequences are SGHAT and FQNNGV. V lost 3 bases, J lost 2 bases, and 2 bases stayed unmatched. CDR3 size: 16 residues. The CDR3 reads CASSLGLAGNTDTQYF. CDR3 bases: TGTGCCAGCAGCTTGGGACTAGCGGGGAACACAGATACGCAGTATTTT.

The rearrangement uses TRBV28 and TRBJ1-2, with TRBD1 matching over 9 bases. This CDR3 is 14 amino acids long. The J segment lost 7 bases and the V segment lost 8 bases, leaving 11 bases of the junction unmatched. The germline V gene has CDR1 MDHEN and CDR2 SYDVKM. The CDR3 loop reads CASEVGDRDSGYTF. For the CDR3, the DNA is TGTGCCAGCGAAGTTGGGGACAGGGACTCTGGCTACACCTTC.

This sequence joins TRBV30 and TRBJ2-7; TRBD1 matches 9 bases. The V segment lost 2 bases and the J segment 4 bases; nucleotides outside the gene matches: 6. CDR1 and CDR2 (germline): GTSNPN, SVGIG (reference sequence). This CDR3 is built from 14 residues. This CDR3 reads CAWSYKDRGYEQYF. CDR3 bases: TGTGCCTGGAGTTACAAGGACAGGGGTTACGAGCAGTACTTC.

The rearrangement links TRBV10-3 to TRBJ1-1; 8 bases align to TRBD1. This CDR3 spans 16 amino acids. Per germline, CDR1 ENHRY and CDR2 SYGVKD. The ends lost 3 bases at V and 3 bases at J; junction bases unmatched: 9. CDR3 sequence: CAISDRGRRMDTEAFF. The CDR3 DNA reads TGTGCCATCAGTGACAGGGGGCGCAGGATGGACACTGAAGCTTTCTTT.

This chain's CDR3 is CSVVYRGNTEAFF. CDR3 in DNA: TGCAGCGTTGTGTACAGGGGGAACACTGAAGCTTTCTTT. This chain connects TRBV29-1 to TRBJ1-1, with 7 bases fitting TRBD1. Germline V lookup: CDR1 SQVTM, CDR2 ANQGSEA. The V gene end was trimmed by 4 bases and the J gene end by 1 base; junction bases not matched to a gene: 3. The CDR3 is 13 amino acids.

The rearrangement links TRBV9 to TRBJ1-4; D might be TRBD1 (6 bases). Trimming pared 0 bases from V and 4 bases from J, leaving 10 bases between. Germline lookup yields CDR1 SGDLS and CDR2 YYNGEE. The CDR3 is 15 residues long. The CDR3 spells CASSVAGTLNEKLFF. The CDR3 DNA sequence: TGTGCCAGCAGCGTAGCCGGGACACTTAATGAAAAACTGTTTTTT.

This chain links TRBV9 with TRBJ2-3, with 7 bases that match TRBD2. CDR1 and CDR2 (germline): SGDLS, YYNGEE. This CDR3 is built from 15 residues. V was pared by 3 bases and J by 5 bases, with 9 bases of the junction left unmatched. As DNA, the CDR3 is TGTGCCAGCAGCGCGGTTGGGGGGAGGGGAGATACGCAGTATTTT. It codes for CASSAVGGRGDTQYF.

This chain links TRBV5-4 with TRBJ2-2, with D maybe TRBD1 (5 bases). The CDR3 runs to 15 residues. V shed 1 base and J shed 5 bases, with 12 bases lying between them. Germline-derived CDR1 and CDR2 are SGHNT and YYREEE (reference sequence). The DNA for the CDR3 is TGTGCCAGCAGCTTGAGGAAGCAGGGTACCGGGGAGCTGTTTTTT. Its protein product is CASSLRKQGTGELFF.

CDR3 amino acids: CASSFLAGGTDTQYF. The DNA for the CDR3 is TGCGCCAGCAGCTTTTTAGCGGGGGGGACAGATACGCAGTATTTT. V gene TRBV5-1 combines with J gene TRBJ2-3, with 11 bases aligning to TRBD2. This CDR3 is built from 15 residues. With 2 bases clipped from V and 3 bases from J, the junction kept 2 bases outside the gene matches. Germline CDR1 SGHRS, CDR2 YFSETQ.

This rearrangement joins TRBV7-3 to TRBJ1-2; 11 positions agree with TRBD1. Unmatched junction bases numbered 10, after V lost 2 bases and J lost 5 bases. Germline CDR1 and CDR2: SGHTA and FQGTGA. CDR3 length: 17 residues. CDR3 protein: CASSLSSGTGGTYGYTF. The CDR3 nucleotides read TGTGCCAGCAGCTTATCATCCGGGACAGGGGGTACGTATGGCTACACCTTC.

This clone appeared once. The chain uses TRBV14 and TRBJ2-7, with 8 positions matching TRBD1. The ends lost 4 bases at V and 4 bases at J; junction bases unmatched: 3. This CDR3 is built from 13 residues. The V gene's germline CDR1 is SGHDN and CDR2 FVKESK. CDR3 DNA: TGTGCCAGCAGCCCCGGGACAGGTTACGAGCAGTACTTC. Translation: CASSPGTGYEQYF.